This passage covers 22 T cell receptor beta chains from one sample sequenced in a study of CD4 T cells in relation to SARS-CoV-2 and coronaviruses. Libraries were prepared by immunoSEQ multiplex PCR; TCRdb keeps only in-frame clonotypes and omits some of them. The repertoire has roughly 61,000 clones, around 86% of them found once; the top ten carry 1.3% to 1.5%. CD4+ T cells from unexposed donors were obtained before the COVID-19 pandemic (2011-2018). Sequenced: memory CD4+ T cells from PBMCs. These receptors came from a human donor in good health.

CDR3 coding DNA: TGCAGCGTGTTCTGGGGGGGACAGGGGAAAGGTAACTATGGCTACACCTTC. It encodes CSVFWGGQGKGNYGYTF. The rearrangement joins TRBV29-1 to TRBJ1-2, with 10 bases aligning to TRBD1. This CDR3 contains 17 residues. Germline CDR1 and CDR2: SQVTM and ANQGSEA. J gave up 1 base and V 6 bases, and 14 bases lay outside the gene matches.

The rearrangement joins TRBV5-4 to TRBJ2-7, with D possibly being TRBD1 (6 bases). The CDR3 is 14 amino acids. V lost 4 bases and J lost 2, with 13 bases in between. Per the germline V gene, CDR1 is SGHNT and CDR2 is YYREEE (reference sequence). The CDR3 reads CASSIRDKTYEQYF. DNA of the CDR3: TGTGCCAGCAGCATACGGGACAAAACCTACGAGCAGTACTTC.

This sequence joins TRBV28 and TRBJ1-1; D ambiguous. V was clipped by 4 bases and J by 10 bases, with 10 bases between them. Germline V lookup: CDR1 MDHEN, CDR2 SYDVKM. CDR3 length: 11 amino acids. The CDR3 DNA follows: TGTGCCAGCAGTTCGTTAAAGGGAGCTTTCTTT. It is translated as CASSSLKGAFF.

About this clone: The junction departs from germline at one end; a sequencing error may be responsible. The V gene is TRBV19, the J gene TRBJ2-1, with unresolved D. The CDR3 is 10 residues long. The V gene's germline CDR1 is LNHDA and CDR2 SQIVND (reference sequence). The CDR3 spells CASSPPPDVF. The CDR3 DNA follows: TGTGCCAGTAGTCCCCCCCCGGACGTCTTC.

A remark on this clone: Other DNA sequences within the sample encode an identical CDR3. The chain combines TRBV5-1 with TRBJ2-5, with D hard to call. The V gene lost 1 base and the J gene lost 0 bases, with 1 base spanning the gap. CDR3 length equals 12 residues. Germline V gene sequence: CDR1 SGHRS, CDR2 YFSETQ. CDR3 residues: CASSLNQETQYF. In DNA form, the CDR3 reads TGCGCCAGCAGCTTGAACCAAGAGACCCAGTACTTC.

The CDR3 region is CAWSMGGQGHEQYF. CDR3 DNA: TGTGCCTGGAGTATGGGTGGACAGGGCCACGAGCAGTACTTC. The V and J genes are TRBV30 and TRBJ2-7; 8 nucleotides agree with TRBD1. Germline CDR1 reads GTSNPN; CDR2 reads SVGIG (reference sequence). CDR3 length: 14 residues. V gave up 2 bases and J gave up 5 bases; unmatched junction bases: 8.

CDR3 in amino acids: CAISESSATEGPQHF. The CDR3 nucleotides read TGTGCCATCAGTGAGTCTTCAGCCACTGAGGGGCCCCAGCATTTT. This chain connects TRBV10-3 to TRBJ1-5, with D unresolved. Germline-derived CDR1 and CDR2 are ENHRY and SYGVKD. Trimming left V 0 bases short and J 9 bases short, with 15 bases between. CDR3 length equals 15 residues.

The gene calls are TRBV2 and TRBJ2-7; 11 bases align to TRBD1. Germline CDR1 SNHLY, CDR2 FYNNEI. V lost 11 bases, J lost 0 bases, and 9 bases stayed unmatched. The CDR3 totals 15 residues. Here the CDR3 DNA reads TGTGCCGACCAGGAAGGACAGGGGGCCTCCTACGAGCAGTACTTC. This encodes CADQEGQGASYEQYF.

The genes are TRBV11-2 and TRBJ2-7; D not resolved. There are 15 residues in the CDR3. Per the germline V gene, CDR1 is SGHAT and CDR2 is FQNNGV. The ends were cut back, 0 bases at V and 0 bases at J, with 9 bases in the middle. DNA for the CDR3: TGTGCCAGCAGCTTAGAGATGGGAAGCTCCTACGAGCAGTACTTC. This translates into CASSLEMGSSYEQYF.

The chain couples TRBV27 to TRBJ2-1; TRBD1 might be the D (6 bases). The V and J ends lost 4 bases and 3 bases respectively, with 13 bases between them. The CDR3 contains 15 residues. Germline assignment: CDR1 MNHEY and CDR2 SMNVEV (reference sequence). The CDR3 sequence is CASSSGTKLYNEQFF. DNA for the CDR3: TGTGCCAGCAGTTCCGGGACAAAACTCTACAATGAGCAGTTCTTC.

This rearrangement joins TRBV27 to TRBJ1-5; TRBD1 aligns across 10 bases. Trimming took 6 bases from V and 0 from J; bases not matched to a gene: 8. The CDR3 sequence is 17 residues long. Germline V gene data show CDR1 as MNHEY and CDR2 as SMNVEV (reference sequence). DNA of the CDR3: TGTGCCAGCAGACGGGACAGGGGAGAGTATAGCAATCAGCCCCAGCATTTT. Protein product: CASRRDRGEYSNQPQHF.

The chain is built from TRBV27 and TRBJ2-7; D may be TRBD1 (6 bases). Germline CDR1 and CDR2: MNHEY and SMNVEV (reference sequence). V was trimmed by 1 base and J by 4 bases, leaving 14 bases between them. The CDR3 has 15 residues. In DNA, the CDR3 is TGTGCCAGCAGTTTATTCATGGGGGCGGGTTACGAGCAGTACTTC. It specifies CASSLFMGAGYEQYF.

This clone came up once. The V gene is TRBV19, the J gene TRBJ2-5; TRBD1 might be the D (6 bases). V was pared by 1 base and J by 2 bases, with 11 bases between. Germline CDR1 reads LNHDA; CDR2 reads SQIVND (reference sequence). The CDR3 runs to 15 residues. CDR3 sequence reads: CASSIVGTSQETQYF. CDR3 sequence (DNA): TGTGCCAGTAGTATAGTTGGGACATCTCAAGAGACCCAGTACTTC.

CDR3 amino acids: CASIRSGGNTGELFF. As DNA, the CDR3 is TGTGCCAGCATAAGGAGCGGGGGGAACACCGGGGAGCTGTTTTTT. V is TRBV2 and J is TRBJ2-2, with TRBD2 matching 8 bases. V trimming: 7 bases; J trimming: 1 base; junction bases outside the gene matches: 5. The germline gives CDR1 SNHLY, CDR2 FYNNEI. CDR3 size: 15 residues.

The V gene is TRBV29-1, the J gene TRBJ2-7; tentative D call: TRBD1 (5 bases). Germline CDR1 reads SQVTM; CDR2 reads ANQGSEA. V was trimmed by 4 bases and J by 0 bases, leaving 13 bases between them. This CDR3 contains 14 residues. CDR3 coding DNA: TGCAGCGTTGTGGCGGCAGGGCTCTCCTACGAGCAGTACTTC. This encodes CSVVAAGLSYEQYF.

V gene TRBV5-1 combines with J gene TRBJ2-3; D is unclear. Trimming pared 0 bases from V and 0 bases from J, leaving 5 bases between. The CDR3 is made up of 14 amino acids. In germline, CDR1 is SGHRS, CDR2 YFSETQ. The CDR3 loop is CASSLGASTDTQYF. The DNA for the CDR3 is TGCGCCAGCAGCTTGGGTGCTAGCACAGATACGCAGTATTTT. The full variable domain, its missing parts supplied by reference TRBV5-1 and TRBJ2-3, is KAGVTQTPRYLIKTRGQQVTLSCSPISGHRSVSWYQQTPGQGLQFLFEYFSETQRNKGNFPGRFSGRQFSNSRSEMNVSTLELGDSALYLCASSLGASTDTQYFGPGTRLTVL.

V gene TRBV25-1 combines with J gene TRBJ2-1; no firm D call. Trimming left V 2 bases short and J 10 bases short, with 12 bases between. Germline lookup yields CDR1 MGHDK and CDR2 SYGVNS. The CDR3 runs to 13 residues. The CDR3 sequence is CASSEAGRWEQFF. The DNA of the CDR3 is TGTGCCAGCAGTGAAGCCGGGCGATGGGAGCAGTTCTTC.

The V call is TRBV6-5, the J call TRBJ1-6; TRBD1 aligns across 8 bases. The CDR3 contains 15 residues. Losses at the gene ends were 8 bases for V and 7 bases for J; bases not matched to a gene: 10. Germline V gives CDR1 MNHEY, CDR2 SVGAGI. CDR3 residues: CASRLPDRENSPLHF. CDR3 sequence (DNA): TGTGCCAGCCGACTCCCGGACAGGGAAAATTCACCCCTCCACTTT.

The V call is TRBV28, the J call TRBJ1-4; D is perhaps TRBD1 (5 bases). Germline values: CDR1 MDHEN, CDR2 SYDVKM. This CDR3 comprises 12 residues. Between the trimmed V and J ends, which lost 6 bases and 7 bases, there was a span of 9 bases. CDR3: CASRLRGEKLFF. The DNA of the CDR3 is TGTGCCAGCAGGTTAAGGGGTGAAAAACTGTTTTTT.

This clone has just a few counts. The chain is built from TRBV9 and TRBJ2-1, with 10 positions matching TRBD2. Unmatched junction bases numbered 10, after V lost 3 bases and J lost 13 bases. CDR3 length: 14 amino acids. Germline V lookup: CDR1 SGDLS, CDR2 YYNGEE. CDR3 sequence reads: CASSGGLAETPQFF. The CDR3 bases are TGTGCCAGCAGCGGAGGACTAGCGGAGACCCCCCAGTTCTTC.

Regarding this clone: The germline gene is not matched at one end of the junction; a read error may be the cause. CDR3: CASSLSRRGSDF. CDR3 in DNA: TGTGCCAGCAGTCTTTCCCGCAGGGGTAGTGACTTC. The chain carries TRBV28 and TRBJ2-7; D might be TRBD1 (6 bases). This CDR3 comprises 12 residues. Germline V gives CDR1 MDHEN, CDR2 SYDVKM.

The chain carries TRBV18 and TRBJ1-1, with 7 bases aligning to TRBD1. The CDR3 has 14 residues. Unmatched junction bases numbered 5, after V lost 6 bases and J lost 1 base. Germline CDR1 KGHSH, CDR2 LQKENI. CDR3 region: CASSQTGANTEAFF. For the CDR3, the DNA is TGTGCCAGCTCGCAAACAGGGGCGAACACTGAAGCTTTCTTT.